This T cell receptor (beta chain) was found in a study of CD8+ T cells in alopecia areata. The CDR3 has 13 residues. V gave up 6 bases and J gave up 10 bases; unmatched junction bases: 8. Germline loops: CDR1 MNHEY, CDR2 SVGAGI. Treatment noted: oral pan-JAK inhibitor, 5-10 mg twice daily. Sorting separated CD4+ and CD8+ T cells out of PBMCs. RNA was isolated and reverse transcribed to cDNA, the sequencing template. The data were produced by immunoSEQ multiplex PCR, yet TCRdb's version contains in-frame clones alone and is incomplete. This table holds about 250,000 clones, 50% to 75% found once. This sample comprised CD4+ T cells sorted from blood, obtained between weeks 51 and 54, from a patient treated with tofacitinib. The TCR originated in a human donor with alopecia areata. The J gene is TRBJ2-1, the V gene TRBV6-5; 8 nucleotides agree with TRBD2. CDR3 in amino acids: CASRREAGEEQFF. CDR3 in DNA: TGTGCCAGCAGGCGGGAAGCGGGGGAAGAGCAGTTCTTC.